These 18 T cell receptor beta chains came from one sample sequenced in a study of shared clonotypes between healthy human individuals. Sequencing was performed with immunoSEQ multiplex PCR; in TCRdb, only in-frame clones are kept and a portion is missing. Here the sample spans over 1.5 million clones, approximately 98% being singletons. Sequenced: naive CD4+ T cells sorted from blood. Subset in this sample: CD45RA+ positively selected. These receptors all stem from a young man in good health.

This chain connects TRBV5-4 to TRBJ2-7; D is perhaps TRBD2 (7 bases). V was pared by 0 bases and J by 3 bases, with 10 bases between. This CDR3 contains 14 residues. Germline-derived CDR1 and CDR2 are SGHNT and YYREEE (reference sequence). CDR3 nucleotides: TGTGCCAGCAGCTTGGTGGGAGGGGGCTACGAGCAGTACTTC. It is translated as CASSLVGGGYEQYF.

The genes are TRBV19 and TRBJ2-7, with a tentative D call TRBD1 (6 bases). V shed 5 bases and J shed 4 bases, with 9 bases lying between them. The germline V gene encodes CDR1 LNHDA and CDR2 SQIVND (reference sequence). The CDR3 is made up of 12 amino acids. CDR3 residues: CASSPDRYEQYF. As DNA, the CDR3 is TGTGCCAGTAGTCCAGACAGGTACGAGCAGTACTTC. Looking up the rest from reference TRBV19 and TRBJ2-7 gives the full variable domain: DGGITQSPKYLFRKEGQNVTLSCEQNLNHDAMYWYRQDPGQGLRLIYYSQIVNDFQKGDIAEGYSVSREKKESFPLTVTSAQKNPTAFYLCASSPDRYEQYFGPGTRLTVT.

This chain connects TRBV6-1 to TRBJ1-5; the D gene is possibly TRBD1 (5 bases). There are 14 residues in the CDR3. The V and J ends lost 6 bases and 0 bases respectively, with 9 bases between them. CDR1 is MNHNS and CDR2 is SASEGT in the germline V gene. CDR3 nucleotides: TGTGCCAGCAGGAGAACAGGTAGCAATCAGCCCCAGCATTTT. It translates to CASRRTGSNQPQHF.

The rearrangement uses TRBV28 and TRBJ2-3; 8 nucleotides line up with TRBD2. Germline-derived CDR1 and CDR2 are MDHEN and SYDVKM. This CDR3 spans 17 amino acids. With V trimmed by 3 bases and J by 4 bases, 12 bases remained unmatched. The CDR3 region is CASSLGGGGLSADTQYF. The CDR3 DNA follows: TGTGCCAGCAGTTTGGGCGGCGGGGGGCTAAGTGCAGATACGCAGTATTTT.

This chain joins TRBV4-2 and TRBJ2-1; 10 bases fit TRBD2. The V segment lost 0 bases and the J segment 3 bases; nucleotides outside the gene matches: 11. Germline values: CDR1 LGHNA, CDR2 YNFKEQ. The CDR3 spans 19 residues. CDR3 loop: CASSQEAARLAGYYNEQFF. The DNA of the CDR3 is TGTGCCAGCAGCCAAGAAGCTGCACGACTAGCGGGTTACTACAATGAGCAGTTCTTC.

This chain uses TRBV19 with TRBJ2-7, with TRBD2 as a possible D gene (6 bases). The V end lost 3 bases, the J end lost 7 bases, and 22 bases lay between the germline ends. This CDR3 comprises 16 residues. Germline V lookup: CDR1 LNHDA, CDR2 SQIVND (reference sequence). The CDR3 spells CASSIAGSGGPAEQYF. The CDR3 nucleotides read TGTGCCAGTAGTATTGCGGGGTCTGGTGGACCTGCTGAGCAGTACTTC. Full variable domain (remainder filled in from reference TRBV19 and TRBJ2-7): DGGITQSPKYLFRKEGQNVTLSCEQNLNHDAMYWYRQDPGQGLRLIYYSQIVNDFQKGDIAEGYSVSREKKESFPLTVTSAQKNPTAFYLCASSIAGSGGPAEQYFGPGTRLTVT.

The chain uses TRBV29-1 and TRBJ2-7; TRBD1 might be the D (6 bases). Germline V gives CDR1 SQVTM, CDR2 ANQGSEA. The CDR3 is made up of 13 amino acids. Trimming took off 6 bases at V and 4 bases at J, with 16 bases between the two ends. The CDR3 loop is CSVPGQGLYEQYF. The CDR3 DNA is TGCAGCGTCCCCGGGCAGGGGCTGTACGAGCAGTACTTC.

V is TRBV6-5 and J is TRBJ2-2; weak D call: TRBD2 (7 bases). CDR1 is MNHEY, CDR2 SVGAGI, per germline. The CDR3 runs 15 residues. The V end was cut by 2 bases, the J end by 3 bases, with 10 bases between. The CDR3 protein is CASSYRGGHTGELFF. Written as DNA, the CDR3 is TGTGCCAGCAGTTACAGGGGGGGCCACACCGGGGAGCTGTTTTTT.

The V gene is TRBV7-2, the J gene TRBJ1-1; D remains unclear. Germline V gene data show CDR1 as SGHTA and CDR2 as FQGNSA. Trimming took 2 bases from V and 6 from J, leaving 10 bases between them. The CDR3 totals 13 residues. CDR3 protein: CASSLIGEAEAFF. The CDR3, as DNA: TGTGCCAGCAGCTTAATTGGGGAGGCTGAAGCTTTCTTT.

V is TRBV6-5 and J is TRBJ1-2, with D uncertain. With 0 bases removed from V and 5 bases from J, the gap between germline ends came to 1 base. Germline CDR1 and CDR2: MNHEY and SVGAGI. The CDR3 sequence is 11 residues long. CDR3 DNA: TGTGCCAGCAGTTACTCTTATGGCTACACCTTC. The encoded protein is CASSYSYGYTF.

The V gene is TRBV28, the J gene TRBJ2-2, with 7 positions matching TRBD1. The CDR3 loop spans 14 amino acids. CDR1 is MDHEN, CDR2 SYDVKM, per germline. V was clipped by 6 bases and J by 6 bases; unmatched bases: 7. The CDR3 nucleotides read TGTGCCAGCAGAGAGGGACAGATACCCGGGGAGCTGTTTTTT. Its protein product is CASREGQIPGELFF.

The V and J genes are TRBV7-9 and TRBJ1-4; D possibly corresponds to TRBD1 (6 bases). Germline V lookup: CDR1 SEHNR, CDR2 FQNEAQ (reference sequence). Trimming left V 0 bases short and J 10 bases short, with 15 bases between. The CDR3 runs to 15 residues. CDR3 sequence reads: CASSLAWGRGGKLFF. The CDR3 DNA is TGTGCCAGCAGCTTAGCGTGGGGCAGGGGAGGAAAACTGTTTTTT.

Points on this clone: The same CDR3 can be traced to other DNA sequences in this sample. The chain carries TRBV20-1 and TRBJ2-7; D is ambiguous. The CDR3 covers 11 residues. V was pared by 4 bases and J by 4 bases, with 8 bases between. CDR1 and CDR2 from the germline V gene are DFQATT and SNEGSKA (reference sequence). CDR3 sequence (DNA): TGCAGTGCTACTACTGGATACGAGCAGTACTTC. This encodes CSATTGYEQYF.

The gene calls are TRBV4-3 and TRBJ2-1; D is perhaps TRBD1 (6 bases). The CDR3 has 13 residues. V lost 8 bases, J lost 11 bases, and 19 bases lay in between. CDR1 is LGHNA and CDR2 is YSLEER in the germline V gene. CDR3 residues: CASGQTGFGKQFF. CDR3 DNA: TGCGCCAGCGGGCAAACAGGGTTTGGCAAGCAGTTCTTC.

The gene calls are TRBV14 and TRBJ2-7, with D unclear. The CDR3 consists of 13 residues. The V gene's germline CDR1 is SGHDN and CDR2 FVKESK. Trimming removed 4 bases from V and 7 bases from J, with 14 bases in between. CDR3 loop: CASSLLTPREQYF. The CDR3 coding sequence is TGTGCCAGCAGCCTCCTGACCCCACGGGAGCAGTACTTC.

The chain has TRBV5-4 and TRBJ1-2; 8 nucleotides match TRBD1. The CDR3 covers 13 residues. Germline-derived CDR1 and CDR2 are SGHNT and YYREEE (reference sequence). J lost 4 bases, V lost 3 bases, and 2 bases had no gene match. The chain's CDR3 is CASSSQGVYGYTF. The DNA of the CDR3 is TGTGCCAGCAGCTCACAGGGGGTCTATGGCTACACCTTC.

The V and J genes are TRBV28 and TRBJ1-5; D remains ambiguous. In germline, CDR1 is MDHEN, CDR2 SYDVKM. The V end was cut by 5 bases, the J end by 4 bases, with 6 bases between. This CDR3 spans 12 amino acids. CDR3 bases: TGTGCCAGCAGTGTAGGAAATCAGCCCCAGCATTTT. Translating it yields CASSVGNQPQHF.

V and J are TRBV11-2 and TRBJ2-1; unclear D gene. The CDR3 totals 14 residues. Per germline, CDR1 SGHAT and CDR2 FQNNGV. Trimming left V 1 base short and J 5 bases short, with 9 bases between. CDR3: CASSLVPVNNEQFF. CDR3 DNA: TGTGCCAGCAGCTTAGTCCCGGTCAACAATGAGCAGTTCTTC.